This section outlines one T cell receptor beta chain sequence together with its context. This sample was included in a study of blood T cell repertoires in COVID-19. About the research overall: Sites across the United States, Italy and Spain contributed samples from acute and convalescent COVID-19.

Germline values: CDR1 MNHEY, CDR2 SMNVEV (reference sequence). CDR3 length equals 13 residues. V was clipped by 2 bases and J by 7 bases, with 11 bases between them. Per the authors' pipeline: Amplification of reference gene primers was used by the study to estimate nucleated cell counts. The data were produced by immunoSEQ multiplex PCR, yet TCRdb's version contains in-frame clones alone and is incomplete. V and J calls and clone size are given by that table; D and trimming were obtained from the DNA. The sample contains 70,000 or so clones, 85% to 90% of which appear only once. The chain combines TRBV27 with TRBJ1-2, with D possibly TRBD1 on 6 matching bases. The sample taken for sequencing was peripheral blood. This sequence was found in a woman of 80 years or more with active COVID-19. Here the CDR3 reads CASSLNRARGYTF. In DNA form, the CDR3 reads TGTGCCAGCAGTTTAAACAGGGCTCGTGGCTACACCTTC.